This TCR beta chain was sequenced in a study of T-cell memory formation after mild COVID-19. In the study overall: Across donors, TCR clusters were largely donor specific.

General study results and limits: CD4/CD8 balance characterized clones contracting day 15 to 85, and CD4+ skew characterized later expanders. Some SARS-CoV-2-responding clones were already detected in memory before infection.

In this sample, this clonotype turned up a few times. Its specificity is unknown. TCRdb reanalysed the 5' RACE reads using MiXCR and keeps one entry per CDR3 protein. The data contain about 340,000 distinct CDR3 sequences, under 25% of them seen just once; the ten biggest clones take up 9.5% to 15%. CDR3 length equals 16 residues. Trimming left V 0 bases short and J 0 bases short, with 9 bases between. Germline CDR1 LGHNA, CDR2 YSLEER. The sequencing sample was made of PBMCs or a T cell subset sorted from them (not recorded which). This sequence was found in an adult woman who had mild COVID-19 (a few samples of this study predate the infection). Cell type and time point are not known. The chain has TRBV4-3 and TRBJ1-5; D gene unclear. The CDR3 nucleotides read TGCGCCAGCAGCCAAGATCCGGGGTATAGCAATCAGCCCCAGCATTTT. Translation gives CASSQDPGYSNQPQHF.